The 2 T cell receptor beta chains given below trace back to one sample, sequenced in a study of T cell repertoires in cytomegalovirus infection. Each CDR3 protein gets one entry after TCRdb re-called the reads with MiXCR. Of around 770,000 distinct CDR3 sequences in the sample, about 29% were seen once. These TCRs are of unknown antigen specificity. Sequences were derived from cultured CD8+ T cells from PBMCs, sampled from culture after CMV antigen stimulation. These TCRs come from a human donor in good health (CMV status not recorded). Some clones in this sample may be carry-over from other donors' samples.

In this sample, this clonotype turned up many times. The rearrangement joins TRBV4-1 to TRBJ1-1, with D unclear. V lost 4 bases, J lost 3 bases, and 15 bases lay in between. CDR3 length equals 15 residues. Germline values: CDR1 MGHRA, CDR2 YSYEKL. CDR3 loop: CASSPHPHSDTEAFF. CDR3 bases: TGCGCCAGCAGCCCCCACCCACACTCGGACACTGAAGCTTTCTTT.

This clonotype was seen only a few times. This chain links TRBV6-5 with TRBJ1-2, with a tentative D call TRBD1 (6 bases). Germline values: CDR1 MNHEY, CDR2 SVGAGI. The CDR3 consists of 15 residues. The V gene lost 1 base and the J gene lost 6 bases, with 15 bases spanning the gap. The CDR3 sequence: CASSYLTGTHNGYTF. The CDR3 DNA reads TGTGCCAGCAGTTACTTAACCGGGACACACAATGGCTACACCTTC.